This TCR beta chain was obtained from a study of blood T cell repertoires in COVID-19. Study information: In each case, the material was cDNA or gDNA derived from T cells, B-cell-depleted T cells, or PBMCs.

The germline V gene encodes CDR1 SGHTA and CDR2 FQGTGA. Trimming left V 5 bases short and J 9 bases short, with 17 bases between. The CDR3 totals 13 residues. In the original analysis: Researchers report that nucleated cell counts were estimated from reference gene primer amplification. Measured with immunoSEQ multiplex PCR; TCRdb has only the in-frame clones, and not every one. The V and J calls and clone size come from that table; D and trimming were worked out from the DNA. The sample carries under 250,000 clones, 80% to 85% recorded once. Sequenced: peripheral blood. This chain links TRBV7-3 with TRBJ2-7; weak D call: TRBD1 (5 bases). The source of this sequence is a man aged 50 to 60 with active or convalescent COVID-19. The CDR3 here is CASSGDRSTVQYF. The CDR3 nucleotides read TGTGCCAGCAGCGGCGATCGTTCGACAGTGCAGTACTTC. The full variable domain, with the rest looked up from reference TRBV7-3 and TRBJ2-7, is GAGVSQTPSNKVTEKGKYVELRCDPISGHTALYWYRQSLGQGPEFLIYFQGTGAADDSGLPNDRFFAVRPEGSVSTLKIQRTERGDSAVYLCASSGDRSTVQYFGPGTRLTVT.